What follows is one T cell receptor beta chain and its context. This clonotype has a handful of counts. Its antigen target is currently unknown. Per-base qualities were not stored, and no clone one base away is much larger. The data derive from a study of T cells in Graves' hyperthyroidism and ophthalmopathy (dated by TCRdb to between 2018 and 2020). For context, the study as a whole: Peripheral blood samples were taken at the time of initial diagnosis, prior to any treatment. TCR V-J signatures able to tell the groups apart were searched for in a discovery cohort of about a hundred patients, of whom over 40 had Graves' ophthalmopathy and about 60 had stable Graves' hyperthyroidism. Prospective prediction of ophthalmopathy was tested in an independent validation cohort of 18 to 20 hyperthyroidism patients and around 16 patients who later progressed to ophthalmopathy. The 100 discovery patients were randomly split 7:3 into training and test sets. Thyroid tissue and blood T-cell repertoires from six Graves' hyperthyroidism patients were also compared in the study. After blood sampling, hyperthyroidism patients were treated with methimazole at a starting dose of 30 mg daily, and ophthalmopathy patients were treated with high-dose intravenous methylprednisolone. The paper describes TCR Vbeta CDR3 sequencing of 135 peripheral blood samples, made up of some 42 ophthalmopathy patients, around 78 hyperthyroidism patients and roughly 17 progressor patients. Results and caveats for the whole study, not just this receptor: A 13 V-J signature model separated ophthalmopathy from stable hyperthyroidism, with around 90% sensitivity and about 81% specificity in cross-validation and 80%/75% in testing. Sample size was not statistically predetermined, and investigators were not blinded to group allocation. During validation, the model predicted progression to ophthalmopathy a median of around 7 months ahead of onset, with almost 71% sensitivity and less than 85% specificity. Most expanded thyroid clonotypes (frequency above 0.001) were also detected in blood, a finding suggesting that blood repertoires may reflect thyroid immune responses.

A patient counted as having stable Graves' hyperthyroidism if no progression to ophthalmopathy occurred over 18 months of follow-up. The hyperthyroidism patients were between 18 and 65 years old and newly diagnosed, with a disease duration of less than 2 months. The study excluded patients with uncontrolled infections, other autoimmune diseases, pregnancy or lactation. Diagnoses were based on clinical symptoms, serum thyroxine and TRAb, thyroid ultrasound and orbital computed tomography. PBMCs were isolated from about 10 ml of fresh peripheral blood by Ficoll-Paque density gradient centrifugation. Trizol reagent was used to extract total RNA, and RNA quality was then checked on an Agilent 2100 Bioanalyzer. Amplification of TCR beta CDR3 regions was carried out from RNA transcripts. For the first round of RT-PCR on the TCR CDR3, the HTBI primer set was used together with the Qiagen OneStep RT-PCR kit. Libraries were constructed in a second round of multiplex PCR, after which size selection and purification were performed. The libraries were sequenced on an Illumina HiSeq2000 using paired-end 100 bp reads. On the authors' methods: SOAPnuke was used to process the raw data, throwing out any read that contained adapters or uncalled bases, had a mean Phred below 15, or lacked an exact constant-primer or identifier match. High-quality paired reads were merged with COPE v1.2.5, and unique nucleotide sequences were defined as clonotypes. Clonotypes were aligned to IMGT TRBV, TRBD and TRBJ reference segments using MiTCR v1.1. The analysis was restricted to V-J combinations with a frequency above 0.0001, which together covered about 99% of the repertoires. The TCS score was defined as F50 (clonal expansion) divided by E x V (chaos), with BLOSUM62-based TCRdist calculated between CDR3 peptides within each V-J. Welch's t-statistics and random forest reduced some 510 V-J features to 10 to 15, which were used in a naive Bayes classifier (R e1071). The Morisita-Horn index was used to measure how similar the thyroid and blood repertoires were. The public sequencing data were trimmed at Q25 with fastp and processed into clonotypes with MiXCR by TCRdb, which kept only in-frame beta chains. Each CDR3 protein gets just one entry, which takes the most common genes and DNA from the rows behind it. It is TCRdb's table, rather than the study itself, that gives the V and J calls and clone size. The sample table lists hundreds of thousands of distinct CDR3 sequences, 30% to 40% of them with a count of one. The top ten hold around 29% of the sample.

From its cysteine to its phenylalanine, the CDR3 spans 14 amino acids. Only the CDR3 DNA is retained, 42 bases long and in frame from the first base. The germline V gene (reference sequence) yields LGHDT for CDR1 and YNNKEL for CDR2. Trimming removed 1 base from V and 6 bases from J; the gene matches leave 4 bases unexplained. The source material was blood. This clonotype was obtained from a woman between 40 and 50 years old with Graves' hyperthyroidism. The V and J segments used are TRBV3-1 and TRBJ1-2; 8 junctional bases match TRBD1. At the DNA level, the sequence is TGTGCCAGCAGCCAAGGGGACAGGCCCCATGGCTACACCTTC. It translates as CASSQGDRPHGYTF.